These 12 T cell receptor beta chains were all obtained from the same sample, sequenced in a study of T cell clonotyping in hematopoietic cell transplantation. The repertoire was sequenced with immunoSEQ multiplex PCR; TCRdb's copy has only in-frame clones and lacks some. The sample has over 45,000 clones, just over 85% seen once; the top ten hold around 5.5%. Time point given: recipient sample about 28 days before transplant, after cytoreduction. This material consisted of peripheral blood mononuclear cells, taken before stem cell transplant. The receptors shown here come from a man aged 55 to 70 with biphenotypic leukemia. Some clones in this sample may be carry-over from other donors' samples.

V is TRBV6-1 and J is TRBJ1-1; unclear D gene. V lost 6 bases and J 0 bases, leaving 8 bases between the germline ends. The germline gives CDR1 MNHNS, CDR2 SASEGT. CDR3 length equals 13 residues. CDR3 coding DNA: TGTGCCAGCAGGGACGTTCTGAACACTGAAGCTTTCTTT. Its translation is CASRDVLNTEAFF.

This clone was seen a handful of times. The rearrangement joins TRBV6-5 to TRBJ1-5, with D uncertain. Germline V gives CDR1 MNHEY, CDR2 SVGAGI. Trimming removed 4 bases from V and 4 bases from J, with 11 bases in between. The CDR3 has 14 amino acids. The CDR3 nucleotides read TGTGCCAGCAGTTCGGTGCCCTTTAATCAGCCCCAGCATTTT. It encodes CASSSVPFNQPQHF.

The CDR3 coding sequence is TGCGCCAGCAGCCAAGAGCCCCCCCGCGGGGGGGGCAATGAGCAGTTCTTC. Amino acids: CASSQEPPRGGGNEQFF. V gene TRBV4-1 combines with J gene TRBJ2-1; 9 nucleotides align to TRBD2. CDR1 and CDR2 (germline): MGHRA, YSYEKL. The CDR3 is 17 amino acids. Trimming took 0 bases from V and 6 from J; bases not matched to a gene: 9.

The table lists this clone with a count of one. V and J are TRBV11-3 and TRBJ2-2; D not certain. The CDR3 sequence is 13 residues long. Trimming stripped 0 bases from V and 4 bases from J, with 3 bases between. Germline CDR1 reads SGHNT; CDR2 reads YENEEA. The CDR3 nucleotides are TGTGCCAGCAGCTTAGAGCTCACCGGGGAGCTGTTTTTT. Its protein product is CASSLELTGELFF.

The sample holds a few counts of this clone. The chain carries TRBV5-6 and TRBJ2-3; D tentatively reads TRBD1 or TRBD2 (5 bases each). Trimming stripped 1 base from V and 2 bases from J, with 8 bases between. Germline-derived CDR1 and CDR2 are SGHDT and YYEEEE. This CDR3 comprises 14 residues. In DNA, the CDR3 is TGTGCCAGCAGCTTGTTGGGGGACACAGATACGCAGTATTTT. Its translation is CASSLLGDTDTQYF.

The rearrangement uses TRBV19 and TRBJ1-4, with 7 bases matching TRBD1. The CDR3 extends over 13 amino acids. Trimming cost V 7 bases and J 8 bases; bases outside gene matches: 7. Germline V gives CDR1 LNHDA, CDR2 SQIVND (reference sequence). CDR3 sequence (DNA): TGTGCCAGTACACCGGTGACAGGGGAAAAACTGTTTTTT. As protein: CASTPVTGEKLFF.

The chain has TRBV27 and TRBJ2-1; D gene uncertain. Looked up from germline, CDR1 is MNHEY and CDR2 is SMNVEV (reference sequence). Trimming took off 3 bases at V and 6 bases at J, with 3 bases between the two ends. The CDR3 is 11 amino acids. The CDR3 sequence: CASSFGNEQFF. The CDR3 nucleotides read TGTGCCAGCAGTTTCGGCAATGAGCAGTTCTTC.

Written as DNA, the CDR3 is TGTGCCAGCGCGCAGGGCGGAGAAATAAGCACAGATACGCAGTATTTT. Its translation is CASAQGGEISTDTQYF. The chain has TRBV19 and TRBJ2-3; a possible D gene is TRBD1 (5 bases). CDR3 length: 16 amino acids. Trimming removed 9 bases from V and 0 bases from J, with 19 bases in between. Germline V gene lookup returns CDR1 LNHDA and CDR2 SQIVND (reference sequence).

V gene TRBV30 combines with J gene TRBJ2-1, with a weak D call TRBD1 (5 bases). There are 16 residues in the CDR3. Trimming cost V 2 bases and J 0 bases, with 14 bases left between them. Germline-derived CDR1 and CDR2 are GTSNPN and SVGIG (reference sequence). This chain's CDR3 is CAWSKGRSPSYNEQFF. The CDR3 DNA follows: TGTGCCTGGAGTAAGGGGCGGAGTCCCTCCTACAATGAGCAGTTCTTC. The full variable domain, with the rest looked up from reference TRBV30 and TRBJ2-1, is SQTIHQWPATLVQPVGSPLSLECTVEGTSNPNLYWYRQAAGRGLQLLFYSVGIGQISSEVPQNLSASRPQDRQFILSSKKLLLSDSGFYLCAWSKGRSPSYNEQFFGPGTRLTVL.

The chain joins TRBV5-6 to TRBJ2-7, with a possible D match to TRBD2 (6 bases). Germline CDR1 reads SGHDT; CDR2 reads YYEEEE. V dropped 4 bases and J dropped 0 bases, with 11 bases sitting between them. This CDR3 is 14 amino acids long. The CDR3 reads CASSPDGGSYEQYF. The CDR3 DNA is TGTGCCAGCAGCCCGGACGGGGGCTCCTACGAGCAGTACTTC.

The V and J genes are TRBV9 and TRBJ2-2; the D is unclear. The CDR3 is 14 amino acids. The V gene's germline CDR1 is SGDLS and CDR2 YYNGEE. Deletions cut 2 bases from V and 6 bases from J, with 11 bases between. The CDR3 nucleotides are TGTGCCAGCAGCGTTAATCCTAGTCCCGGGGAGCTGTTTTTT. Encoded protein: CASSVNPSPGELFF.

The chain carries TRBV4-3 and TRBJ1-2, with unresolved D. Deletions cut 2 bases from V and 4 bases from J, with 17 bases between. Germline CDR1 LGHNA, CDR2 YSLEER. This CDR3 spans 16 amino acids. DNA of the CDR3: TGCGCCAGCAGCCAACGTACGAGGCAGGTTATCTATGGCTACACCTTC. The encoded protein is CASSQRTRQVIYGYTF.